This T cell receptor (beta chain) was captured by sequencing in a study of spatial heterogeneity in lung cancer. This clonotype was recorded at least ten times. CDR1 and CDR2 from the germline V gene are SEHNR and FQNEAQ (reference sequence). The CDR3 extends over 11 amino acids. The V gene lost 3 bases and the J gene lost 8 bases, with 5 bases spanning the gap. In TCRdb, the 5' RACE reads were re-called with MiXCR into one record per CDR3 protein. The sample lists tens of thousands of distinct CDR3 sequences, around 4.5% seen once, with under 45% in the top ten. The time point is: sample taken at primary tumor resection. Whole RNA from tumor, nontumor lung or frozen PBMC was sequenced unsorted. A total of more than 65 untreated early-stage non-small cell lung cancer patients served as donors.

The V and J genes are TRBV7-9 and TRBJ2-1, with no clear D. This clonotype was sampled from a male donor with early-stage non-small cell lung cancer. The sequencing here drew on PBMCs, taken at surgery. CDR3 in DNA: TGTGCCAGCAGCTTTGGAGATGAGCAGTTCTTC. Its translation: CASSFGDEQFF.